Shown below are 24 T cell receptor beta chains from a single sample sequenced in a study of blood T cell repertoires in COVID-19. Assay: immunoSEQ multiplex PCR; the TCRdb copy retains only in-frame clones and omits some. The table has approximately 260,000 clones, 79% seen once. Material for sequencing was peripheral blood. All receptors come from a woman in her thirties or forties with active or convalescent COVID-19.

CDR3 nucleotides: TGTGCCAGCAGTTTTTTACAGGGAGGGTATGGCTACACCTTC. As protein: CASSFLQGGYGYTF. The rearrangement links TRBV27 to TRBJ1-2; the D gene is possibly TRBD1 (6 bases). Germline V gene lookup returns CDR1 MNHEY and CDR2 SMNVEV (reference sequence). The CDR3 contains 14 residues. V lost 3 bases and J lost 5, with 13 bases in between.

A single count supports this clone. The gene calls are TRBV19 and TRBJ2-3; 10 bases are a match to TRBD2. Per the germline V gene, CDR1 is LNHDA and CDR2 is SQIVND (reference sequence). After removal of 3 bases from V and 6 bases from J, the junction contained 9 bases not matched to a gene. CDR3 length: 16 residues. CDR3 sequence (DNA): TGTGCCAGTAGTATTAGGATAGCGGGGGGTCTGGATACGCAGTATTTT. Encoded protein: CASSIRIAGGLDTQYF.

This chain links TRBV9 with TRBJ1-5; the D gene is possibly TRBD1 (5 bases). Germline V CDR1 and CDR2: SGDLS, YYNGEE. V was pared by 0 bases and J by 6 bases, with 10 bases between. The CDR3 covers 14 residues. The DNA for the CDR3 is TGTGCCAGCAGCGTAGAACCGGGGGGTCAGCCCCAGCATTTT. It translates to CASSVEPGGQPQHF.

The chain links TRBV3-1 (or the pseudogene TRBV3-2) to TRBJ1-2; 8 bases match TRBD1. The length of the CDR3 is 13 residues. Losses at the gene ends were 7 bases for V and 7 bases for J; bases not matched to a gene: 8. From germline, CDR1 is LGHDT and CDR2 YNNKEL (reference sequence). The CDR3 bases are TGTGCCAGCAACTTTCAGGGGGCAGCTGGCTACACCTTC. Protein: CASNFQGAAGYTF.

The chain couples TRBV5-6 to TRBJ2-5; 9 bases are shared with TRBD1. Trimming removed 3 bases from V and 3 bases from J; junction bases left unmatched: 3. CDR1 SGHDT and CDR2 YYEEEE come from the germline V gene. The CDR3 length is 14 residues. For the CDR3, the DNA is TGTGCCAGCAGCTGGGACAGGGTAAAAGAGACCCAGTACTTC. Translating it yields CASSWDRVKETQYF.

The chain has TRBV5-1 and TRBJ2-6; 8 nucleotides line up with TRBD1. V shed 2 bases, J shed 0 bases, and the junction held 7 bases outside the gene matches. The germline gives CDR1 SGHRS, CDR2 YFSETQ. This CDR3 is 18 amino acids long. CDR3 nucleotide sequence: TGCGCCAGCAGCTTCAGGGGGCACCCCCCCTCTGGGGCCAACGTCCTGACTTTC. Translation gives CASSFRGHPPSGANVLTF.

This chain uses TRBV7-3 with TRBJ2-2; D remains unclear. Germline-derived CDR1 and CDR2 are SGHTA and FQGTGA. V lost 5 bases, J lost 4 bases, and 14 bases lay in between. CDR3 length equals 15 residues. The CDR3 sequence: CASSLESVATGELFF. CDR3 DNA: TGTGCCAGCAGCCTCGAATCGGTAGCCACCGGGGAGCTGTTTTTT.

J is TRBJ1-2 and V is TRBV14; D gene ambiguous. Trimming removed 0 bases from V and 4 bases from J, with 6 bases in between. Germline CDR1 reads SGHDN; CDR2 reads FVKESK. CDR3 size: 13 residues. The CDR3 loop reads CASSQDLLYGYTF. Written as DNA, the CDR3 is TGTGCCAGCAGCCAAGATCTCCTCTATGGCTACACCTTC.

This clone came up a few times. This chain uses TRBV7-9 with TRBJ1-1; D unresolved. V lost 1 base, J lost 1 base, and 4 bases lay in between. Germline assignment: CDR1 SEHNR and CDR2 FQNEAQ (reference sequence). This CDR3 spans 13 amino acids. CDR3 region: CASSLEQNTEAFF. CDR3 bases: TGTGCCAGCAGCTTAGAACAGAACACTGAAGCTTTCTTT. The variable domain in full, completed from reference TRBV7-9 and TRBJ1-1, reads DTGVSQNPRHKITKRGQNVTFRCDPISEHNRLYWYRQTLGQGPEFLTYFQNEAQLEKSRLLSDRFSAERPKGSFSTLEIQRTEQGDSAMYLCASSLEQNTEAFFGQGTRLTVV.

A note on this clone: Other DNA sequences from this sample encode an identical CDR3 as well. The CDR3 DNA reads TGTGCCAGCAGTTTTAGGGGGGGGAATTCACCCCTCCACTTT. Protein product: CASSFRGGNSPLHF. This sequence joins TRBV27 and TRBJ1-6, with D tentatively TRBD1 (6 bases). The CDR3 sequence is 14 residues long. The germline V and J ends were trimmed by 3 bases and 7 bases, with 10 bases remaining between them. Per germline, CDR1 MNHEY and CDR2 SMNVEV (reference sequence).

The J gene is TRBJ2-1, the V gene TRBV7-6, with unresolved D. V shed 6 bases and J shed 2 bases, with 20 bases lying between them. The V gene's germline CDR1 is SGHVS and CDR2 FNYEAQ. The CDR3 totals 17 residues. The CDR3 loop is CASSPDLLAPTYNEQFF. CDR3 nucleotides: TGTGCCAGCAGTCCAGACTTACTTGCCCCAACCTACAATGAGCAGTTCTTC. Supplemented by reference TRBV7-6 and TRBJ2-1, the full variable domain reads GAGVSQSPRYKVTKRGQDVALRCDPISGHVSLYWYRQALGQGPEFLTYFNYEAQQDKSGLPNDRFSAERPEGSISTLTIQRTEQRDSAMYRCASSPDLLAPTYNEQFFGPGTRLTVL.

The chain links TRBV7-9 to TRBJ1-2, with TRBD1 as a possible D gene (6 bases). Germline V gives CDR1 SEHNR, CDR2 FQNEAQ (reference sequence). This CDR3 has 12 residues. Trimming pared 6 bases from V and 9 bases from J, leaving 14 bases between. The CDR3 is CASRSPQGSYTF. The CDR3 region has the DNA TGTGCCAGCAGATCACCTCAGGGGAGCTACACCTTC.

The rearrangement uses TRBV11-2 and TRBJ1-4; possible D gene TRBD1, 5 bases. Germline loops: CDR1 SGHAT, CDR2 FQNNGV. Trimming stripped 8 bases from V and 8 bases from J, with 9 bases between. The CDR3 contains 11 residues. The CDR3 reads CASGGGEKLFF. CDR3 coding DNA: TGTGCCAGCGGGGGAGGCGAAAAACTGTTTTTT.

The rearrangement uses TRBV25-1 and TRBJ1-1; D is uncertain. The CDR3 runs to 17 residues. The ends were cut back, 3 bases at V and 0 bases at J, with 17 bases in the middle. Per germline, CDR1 MGHDK and CDR2 SYGVNS. This CDR3 reads CASSDSVNFLMNTEAFF. The CDR3 DNA reads as TGTGCCAGCAGTGACTCCGTCAACTTCCTCATGAACACTGAAGCTTTCTTT.

The CDR3 bases are TGTGCCAGCAGTCCCCGACAGGGAAAAGGCTACACCTTC. Its protein is CASSPRQGKGYTF. The chain is built from TRBV12-3 or TRBV12-4 and TRBJ1-2; TRBD1 agrees at 7 bases. CDR3 size: 13 residues. J was trimmed by 8 bases and V by 5 bases; bases with no gene match: 8.

This chain uses TRBV7-2 with TRBJ2-3; D is unresolved. In germline, CDR1 is SGHTA, CDR2 FQGNSA. V lost 5 bases and J 0 bases, leaving 12 bases between the germline ends. CDR3 length equals 15 residues. CDR3 region: CASSPVGYSTDTQYF. The CDR3 DNA is TGTGCCAGCAGCCCAGTCGGGTATAGCACAGATACGCAGTATTTT.

The chain couples TRBV19 to TRBJ1-4; 7 bases match TRBD1. The CDR3 is 15 amino acids. The V segment lost 5 bases and the J segment 3 bases; nucleotides outside the gene matches: 6. The germline V gene encodes CDR1 LNHDA and CDR2 SQIVND (reference sequence). The CDR3 sequence: CASSVRQGANEKLFF. The CDR3 bases are TGTGCCAGTAGTGTACGACAGGGAGCTAATGAAAAACTGTTTTTT.

The genes are TRBV2 and TRBJ1-6; D perhaps matches TRBD1 (6 bases). V dropped 4 bases and J dropped 9 bases, with 16 bases sitting between them. Germline loops: CDR1 SNHLY, CDR2 FYNNEI. There are 15 residues in the CDR3. CDR3 sequence reads: CASSVGGGVGSPLHF. The CDR3 DNA sequence: TGTGCCAGCAGTGTCGGAGGGGGGGTTGGTTCACCCCTCCACTTT.

The chain has TRBV5-1 and TRBJ2-5; TRBD1 agrees at 7 bases. CDR1 is SGHRS and CDR2 is YFSETQ in the germline V gene. Trimming removed 1 base from V and 5 bases from J; junction bases left unmatched: 5. The CDR3 is made up of 14 amino acids. In DNA form, the CDR3 reads TGCGCCAGCAGCTTGAGGATAGGGGGCGAGACCCAGTACTTC. Residues: CASSLRIGGETQYF. Filled out from reference TRBV5-1 and TRBJ2-5, the complete variable domain reads KAGVTQTPRYLIKTRGQQVTLSCSPISGHRSVSWYQQTPGQGLQFLFEYFSETQRNKGNFPGRFSGRQFSNSRSEMNVSTLELGDSALYLCASSLRIGGETQYFGPGTRLLVL.

The V call is TRBV5-1, the J call TRBJ2-3; 7 bases match TRBD2. CDR3 size: 14 residues. Per germline, CDR1 SGHRS and CDR2 YFSETQ. V lost 4 bases and J lost 4; bases outside the gene matches: 6. The CDR3 reads CASSASGGPDTQYF. The CDR3 coding sequence is TGCGCCAGCAGCGCCTCGGGGGGACCAGATACGCAGTATTTT.

This clone was detected only a few times. The chain employs TRBV9 and TRBJ2-3; unclear D gene. The germline V gene has CDR1 SGDLS and CDR2 YYNGEE. Trimming left V 0 bases short and J 6 bases short, with 14 bases between. This CDR3 has 15 residues. Written as DNA, the CDR3 is TGTGCCAGCAGCGTAGCTTACAGCCCTGGGGATACGCAGTATTTT. This codes for CASSVAYSPGDTQYF. The complete variable domain, with remaining parts taken from reference TRBV9 and TRBJ2-3, reads DSGVTQTPKHLITATGQRVTLRCSPRSGDLSVYWYQQSLDQGLQFLIQYYNGEERAKGNILERFSAQQFPDLHSELNLSSLELGDSALYFCASSVAYSPGDTQYFGPGTRLTVL.

This clone has just a few counts. The chain is built from TRBV5-1 and TRBJ1-4, with a weak D call TRBD1 (5 bases). Trimming took off 4 bases at V and 7 bases at J, with 20 bases between the two ends. CDR3 length: 16 residues. Germline CDR1 reads SGHRS; CDR2 reads YFSETQ. CDR3 nucleotide sequence: TGCGCCAGCAGCAAAACCGAACAGGCTATCGGTGAAAAACTGTTTTTT. The encoded protein is CASSKTEQAIGEKLFF.

The rearrangement uses TRBV5-6 and TRBJ2-3; the match to TRBD2 covers 13 bases. CDR1 SGHDT and CDR2 YYEEEE come from the germline V gene. J was trimmed by 10 bases and V by 5 bases; bases with no gene match: 10. The CDR3 contains 15 residues. CDR3 region: CASSLPLAGGQAQYF. DNA for the CDR3: TGTGCCAGCAGTTTGCCACTAGCGGGGGGGCAGGCGCAGTATTTT.

The J gene is TRBJ2-2, the V gene TRBV12-3 or TRBV12-4, with D possibly matching TRBD2 (5 bases). Trimming left V 6 bases short and J 7 bases short, with 12 bases between. The CDR3 is 13 amino acids. The CDR3 nucleotides read TGTGCCAGCAGCCCGGGGATCGTCGGGGAGCTGTTTTTT. Translating gives CASSPGIVGELFF.